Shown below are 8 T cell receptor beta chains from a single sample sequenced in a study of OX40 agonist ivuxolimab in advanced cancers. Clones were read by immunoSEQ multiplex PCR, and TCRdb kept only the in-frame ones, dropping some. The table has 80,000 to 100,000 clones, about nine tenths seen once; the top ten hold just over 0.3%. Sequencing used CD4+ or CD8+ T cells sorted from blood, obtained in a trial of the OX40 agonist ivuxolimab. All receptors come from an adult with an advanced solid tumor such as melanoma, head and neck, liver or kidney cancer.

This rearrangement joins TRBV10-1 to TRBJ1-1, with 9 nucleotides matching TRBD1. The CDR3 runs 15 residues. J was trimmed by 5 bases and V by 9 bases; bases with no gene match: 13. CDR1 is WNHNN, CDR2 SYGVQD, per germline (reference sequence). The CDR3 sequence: CASADPGQGLTEAFF. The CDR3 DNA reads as TGCGCCAGTGCTGATCCGGGACAGGGTTTAACTGAAGCTTTCTTT.

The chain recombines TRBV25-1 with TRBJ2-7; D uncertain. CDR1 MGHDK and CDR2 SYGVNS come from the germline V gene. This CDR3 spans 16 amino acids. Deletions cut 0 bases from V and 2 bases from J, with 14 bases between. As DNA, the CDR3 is TGTGCCAGCAGTGAATATAACGGTGGTAAGACCTACGAGCAGTACTTC. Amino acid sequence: CASSEYNGGKTYEQYF.

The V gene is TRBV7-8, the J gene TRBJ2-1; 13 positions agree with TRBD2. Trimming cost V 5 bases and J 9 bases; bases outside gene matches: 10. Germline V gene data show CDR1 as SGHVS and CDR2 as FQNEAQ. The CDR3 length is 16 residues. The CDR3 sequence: CASSPQLAGGPSEQFF. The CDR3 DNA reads TGTGCCAGCAGCCCACAACTAGCGGGGGGGCCGAGTGAGCAGTTCTTC.

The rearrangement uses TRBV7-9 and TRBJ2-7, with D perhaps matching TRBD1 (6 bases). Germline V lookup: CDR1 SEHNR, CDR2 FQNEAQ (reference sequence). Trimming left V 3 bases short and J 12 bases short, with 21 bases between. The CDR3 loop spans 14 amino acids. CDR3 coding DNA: TGTGCCAGCAGCTTCTCCTCCTACGACAGGCCTTCGTACTTC. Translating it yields CASSFSSYDRPSYF.

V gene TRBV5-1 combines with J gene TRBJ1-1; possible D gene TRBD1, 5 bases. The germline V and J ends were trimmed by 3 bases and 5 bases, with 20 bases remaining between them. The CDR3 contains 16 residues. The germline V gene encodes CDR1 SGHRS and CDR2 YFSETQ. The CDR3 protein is CASSSAGLGGGTEAFF. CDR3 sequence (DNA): TGCGCCAGCAGCTCGGCCGGGCTTGGGGGTGGGACTGAAGCTTTCTTT.

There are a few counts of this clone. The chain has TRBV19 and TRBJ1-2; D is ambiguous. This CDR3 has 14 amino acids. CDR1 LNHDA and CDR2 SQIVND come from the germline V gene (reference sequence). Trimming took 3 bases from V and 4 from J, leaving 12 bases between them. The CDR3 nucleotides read TGTGCCAGTAGTATCTCACAGAGACCCTATGGCTACACCTTC. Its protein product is CASSISQRPYGYTF.

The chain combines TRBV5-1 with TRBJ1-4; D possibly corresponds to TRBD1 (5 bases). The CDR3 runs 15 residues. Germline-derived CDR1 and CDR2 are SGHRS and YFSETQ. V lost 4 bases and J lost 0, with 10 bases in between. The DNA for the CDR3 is TGCGCCAGCAGCCTCGACAGACCAACTAATGAAAAACTGTTTTTT. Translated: CASSLDRPTNEKLFF.

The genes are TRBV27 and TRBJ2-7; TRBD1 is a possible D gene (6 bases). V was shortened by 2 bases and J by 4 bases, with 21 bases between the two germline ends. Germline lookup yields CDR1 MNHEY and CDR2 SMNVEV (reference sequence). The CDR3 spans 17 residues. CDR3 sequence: CASSLTRVGASPYEQYF. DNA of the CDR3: TGTGCCAGCAGTTTAACCCGAGTGGGGGCCTCCCCATACGAGCAGTACTTC.